The 29 T cell receptor beta chains below were found in one sample sequenced in a study of beta chain features in type 1 diabetes (dated by TCRdb to 2016 to 2018). Overall study results and their limits: Type 1 diabetes patients showed a moderate but significant shortening of TCRB CDR3 length in all four CD4+ subsets.

These TCRs are of unknown antigen specificity. The receptor library was made with the immunoSEQ multiplex PCR assay. The entire amount of isolated RNA was reverse transcribed using the High Capacity cDNA Reverse Transcription Kit, so the sequenced TCRB transcripts were expressed ones. Entries here come from immuneACCESS through TCRdb and include only in-frame sequences with V and J called. Some clones fail to appear in such tables; in the studies checked, an unresolved V gene covers under half of the shortfall, and the cause of the remainder is unknown. This sample comprises 250,000 to 300,000 clones, around 24% of them detected only once. The ten biggest clones cover roughly 0.011% of the sample. Sample: naive CD4+ T cells from blood. The label giving this sample's cell subset or site can be read as: true naive CD4+ T cells. These receptors were taken from a woman aged 25-40 years with type 1 diabetes.

The table lists this clone with a few counts. The rearrangement uses TRBV5-6 and TRBJ1-2, with D possibly matching TRBD1 (6 bases). The CDR3 is 13 residues long. Trimming shortened V by 2 bases and J by 7 bases, and 12 bases separated the two germline ends. Germline loops: CDR1 SGHDT, CDR2 YYEEEE. CDR3 nucleotides: TGTGCCAGCAGCTTAACCCTGGACAGTGGCTACACCTTC. Translating it yields CASSLTLDSGYTF.

The chain uses TRBV5-1 and TRBJ2-7, with TRBD2 as a possible D gene (6 bases). There are 15 residues in the CDR3. V shed 4 bases and J shed 3 bases, with 17 bases lying between them. The V gene's germline CDR1 is SGHRS and CDR2 YFSETQ. The CDR3 loop is CASSPLSGSNYEQYF. The CDR3 coding sequence is TGCGCCAGCAGCCCCCTTAGCGGATCCAACTACGAGCAGTACTTC.

This clone was counted between two and nine times. This chain connects TRBV19 to TRBJ1-1, with TRBD1 matching 9 bases. This CDR3 spans 16 amino acids. Germline V gene sequence: CDR1 LNHDA, CDR2 SQIVND (reference sequence). V lost 5 bases and J lost 4; bases outside the gene matches: 11. The CDR3 DNA reads TGTGCCAGTAGTCGCCGGACAGGGGCGGATGTCACTGAAGCTTTCTTT. Translated: CASSRRTGADVTEAFF.

This clone was recorded a few times. The CDR3 DNA reads as TGTGCCTGGAGTGTAACAAGCAATCAGCCCCAGCATTTT. Protein product: CAWSVTSNQPQHF. The V gene is TRBV30, the J gene TRBJ1-5; no reliable D call. This CDR3 has 13 amino acids. The ends were cut back, 0 bases at V and 1 base at J, with 4 bases in the middle. Germline V gene sequence: CDR1 GTSNPN, CDR2 SVGIG (reference sequence).

This clone was seen a handful of times. This chain joins TRBV7-6 and TRBJ1-4; D is unclear. V was shortened by 6 bases and J by 1 base, with 15 bases between the two germline ends. Germline V gives CDR1 SGHVS, CDR2 FNYEAQ. The CDR3 covers 16 residues. The CDR3 here is CASRSAEGLTNEKLFF. In nucleotides, the CDR3 is TGTGCCAGCAGGTCGGCCGAGGGTTTAACTAATGAAAAACTGTTTTTT. Variable domain in full (rest from reference TRBV7-6 and TRBJ1-4): GAGVSQSPRYKVTKRGQDVALRCDPISGHVSLYWYRQALGQGPEFLTYFNYEAQQDKSGLPNDRFSAERPEGSISTLTIQRTEQRDSAMYRCASRSAEGLTNEKLFFGSGTQLSVL.

This clone was detected a few times. This chain connects TRBV29-1 to TRBJ1-1; D is ambiguous. The CDR3 consists of 15 residues. The germline gives CDR1 SQVTM, CDR2 ANQGSEA. Trimming left V 1 base short and J 1 base short, with 13 bases between. CDR3 coding DNA: TGCAGCGTTGAAGGTCATTTGGGCGCGAACACTGAAGCTTTCTTT. Its translation is CSVEGHLGANTEAFF.

The chain couples TRBV18 to TRBJ2-7, with D possibly being TRBD1 (6 bases). The V end lost 0 bases, the J end lost 2 bases, and 11 bases lay between the germline ends. The CDR3 loop spans 15 amino acids. The germline CDR1 and CDR2 sequences are KGHSH and LQKENI. The CDR3 coding sequence is TGTGCCAGCTCACCACCGAGCAGGGGTGCCTACGAGCAGTACTTC. It codes for CASSPPSRGAYEQYF.

This clone was counted a few times. V is TRBV30 and J is TRBJ2-2; TRBD1 might be the D (6 bases). The germline V gene has CDR1 GTSNPN and CDR2 SVGIG (reference sequence). Between the trimmed V and J ends, which lost 2 bases and 0 bases, there was a span of 10 bases. CDR3 length: 15 amino acids. Here the CDR3 reads CAWSRDTANTGELFF. The DNA of the CDR3 is TGTGCCTGGAGTCGGGACACCGCGAACACCGGGGAGCTGTTTTTT.

This clone came up a few times. The rearrangement joins TRBV19 to TRBJ2-1; no firm D call. V gave up 6 bases and J gave up 4 bases, with 10 bases separating them. The CDR3 runs to 13 residues. The germline CDR1 and CDR2 sequences are LNHDA and SQIVND (reference sequence). The CDR3, as DNA: TGTGCCAGTAGCATACAGCGTTACAATGAGCAGTTCTTC. This sequence encodes CASSIQRYNEQFF.

J is TRBJ2-7 and V is TRBV10-1, with 10 bases that match TRBD2. V trimming: 1 base; J trimming: 1 base; junction bases outside the gene matches: 4. Germline V gene sequence: CDR1 WNHNN, CDR2 SYGVQD (reference sequence). The CDR3 length is 16 residues. As DNA, the CDR3 is TGCGCCAGCAGTGAGTTCGCTAGCGGGAGTTCCTACGAGCAGTACTTC. This codes for CASSEFASGSSYEQYF.

This sequence joins TRBV4-1 and TRBJ1-2; 7 bases match TRBD1. Germline CDR1 is MGHRA and CDR2 is YSYEKL. The CDR3 consists of 15 residues. With 1 base clipped from V and 2 bases from J, the junction kept 4 bases outside the gene matches. The CDR3: CASSQGPGQNYGYTF. CDR3 bases: TGCGCCAGCAGCCAAGGACCGGGACAGAACTATGGCTACACCTTC.

The chain uses TRBV28 and TRBJ2-7, with 9 nucleotides matching TRBD1. The junction had 10 bases not matched to a gene; V was cut back by 7 bases and J by 0 bases. Germline-derived CDR1 and CDR2 are MDHEN and SYDVKM. The CDR3 length is 16 residues. CDR3: CASNPQGTGPSYEQYF. The CDR3 DNA follows: TGTGCCAGCAATCCCCAGGGGACAGGGCCCTCCTACGAGCAGTACTTC.

This clone has only a few counts. The CDR3 nucleotides are TGCAGCGTGCGAGACGGGGGGGACACTGAAGCTTTCTTT. Amino acids: CSVRDGGDTEAFF. The chain couples TRBV29-1 to TRBJ1-1; D is possibly TRBD1 (5 bases). Trimming took 6 bases from V and 3 from J, leaving 14 bases between them. This CDR3 is 13 amino acids long. CDR1 and CDR2 (germline): SQVTM, ANQGSEA.

This clone was seen a handful of times. This rearrangement joins TRBV18 to TRBJ1-2, with a weak D call TRBD1 (6 bases). Germline CDR1 reads KGHSH; CDR2 reads LQKENI. Between the trimmed V and J ends, which lost 6 bases and 6 bases, there was a span of 17 bases. The CDR3 totals 14 residues. The CDR3 reads CASSPWPPGDGYTF. In DNA form, the CDR3 reads TGTGCCAGCTCCCCTTGGCCACCAGGGGATGGCTACACCTTC.

The J gene is TRBJ1-5, the V gene TRBV18; 7 bases line up with TRBD1. With 6 bases clipped from V and 3 bases from J, the junction kept 8 bases outside the gene matches. Germline loops: CDR1 KGHSH, CDR2 LQKENI. The CDR3 has 15 amino acids. The CDR3: CASSPGQRINQPQHF. The CDR3 DNA reads as TGTGCCAGCTCGCCGGGACAGAGGATCAATCAGCCCCAGCATTTT.

This clone was detected a few times. The chain is built from TRBV30 and TRBJ2-3; 8 bases match TRBD1. The V and J ends lost 2 bases and 5 bases, in that order; junction bases with no gene match: 3. The germline V gene has CDR1 GTSNPN and CDR2 SVGIG (reference sequence). The CDR3 runs to 13 residues. The CDR3 sequence is CAWSPGGIDTQYF. In DNA form, the CDR3 reads TGTGCCTGGAGTCCAGGGGGCATAGATACGCAGTATTTT. Variable domain in full (rest from reference TRBV30 and TRBJ2-3): SQTIHQWPATLVQPVGSPLSLECTVEGTSNPNLYWYRQAAGRGLQLLFYSVGIGQISSEVPQNLSASRPQDRQFILSSKKLLLSDSGFYLCAWSPGGIDTQYFGPGTRLTVL.

This clone came up a few times. The rearrangement links TRBV30 to TRBJ1-1; possible D gene TRBD1, 6 bases. The V gene lost 0 bases and the J gene lost 3 bases, with 11 bases spanning the gap. The germline V gene encodes CDR1 GTSNPN and CDR2 SVGIG (reference sequence). The CDR3 totals 14 residues. CDR3 protein: CAWSVSGAHTEAFF. In DNA form, the CDR3 reads TGTGCCTGGAGTGTGTCAGGGGCACACACTGAAGCTTTCTTT. The full variable domain, with the rest looked up from reference TRBV30 and TRBJ1-1, is SQTIHQWPATLVQPVGSPLSLECTVEGTSNPNLYWYRQAAGRGLQLLFYSVGIGQISSEVPQNLSASRPQDRQFILSSKKLLLSDSGFYLCAWSVSGAHTEAFFGQGTRLTVV.

This clone turned up a few times. The chain combines TRBV29-1 with TRBJ1-4; tentative D call: TRBD1 (5 bases). The V end was cut by 4 bases, the J end by 8 bases, with 14 bases between. This CDR3 has 13 amino acids. Germline V gene data show CDR1 as SQVTM and CDR2 as ANQGSEA. CDR3: CSVVREGGEKLFF. The CDR3 DNA sequence: TGCAGCGTTGTCAGGGAGGGTGGGGAAAAACTGTTTTTT.

In its sample, this clone was seen a few times. The chain uses TRBV14 and TRBJ2-5, with a tentative D call TRBD2 (6 bases). Germline V gene data show CDR1 as SGHDN and CDR2 as FVKESK. The CDR3 loop spans 17 amino acids. The V and J ends lost 2 bases and 2 bases respectively, with 18 bases between them. For the CDR3, the DNA is TGTGCCAGCAGCCAACTTGGTAGCGGAGGATGGCAAGAGACCCAGTACTTC. This sequence encodes CASSQLGSGGWQETQYF.

This clone was recorded a few times. This chain's CDR3 is CSVEMSVHFSYNEQFF. The CDR3 DNA reads as TGCAGCGTTGAAATGTCGGTCCATTTCTCCTACAATGAGCAGTTCTTC. The rearrangement uses TRBV29-1 and TRBJ2-1, with unresolved D. The CDR3 sequence is 16 residues long. V lost 2 bases and J 0 bases, leaving 14 bases between the germline ends. Germline CDR1 reads SQVTM; CDR2 reads ANQGSEA.

This chain links TRBV9 with TRBJ2-5; D is ambiguous. This CDR3 is 14 amino acids long. Looked up from germline, CDR1 is SGDLS and CDR2 is YYNGEE. V gave up 0 bases and J gave up 4 bases, with 10 bases separating them. This CDR3 reads CASSVGTPRETQYF. CDR3 coding DNA: TGTGCCAGCAGCGTAGGAACACCCCGAGAGACCCAGTACTTC.

This clone was seen a handful of times. The chain couples TRBV18 to TRBJ2-5; 9 bases are a match to TRBD1. Losses at the gene ends were 3 bases for V and 2 bases for J; bases not matched to a gene: 7. In germline, CDR1 is KGHSH, CDR2 LQKENI. The CDR3 is 16 residues long. CDR3 sequence (DNA): TGTGCCAGCTCACCTCCGGACAGGGGTGGTCAAGAGACCCAGTACTTC. This translates into CASSPPDRGGQETQYF.

V usage is TRBV25-1 and J usage is TRBJ1-2; TRBD1 matches 8 bases. The V gene's germline CDR1 is MGHDK and CDR2 SYGVNS. V shed 3 bases, J shed 3 bases, and the junction held 6 bases outside the gene matches. The CDR3 covers 15 residues. The CDR3 nucleotides are TGTGCCAGCAGTGATGGGCAGGGGGCATACTATGGCTACACCTTC. Protein sequence: CASSDGQGAYYGYTF.

This clone was observed a handful of times. One end of the junction does not line up with germline, which may come from a read error. CDR3 bases: TGTGCTAGCAGTTCCAAGGCCGGGAGTGAGACCCAGTACTTC. It is translated as CASSSKAGSETQYF. This sequence joins TRBV7-7 and TRBJ2-5; D possibly corresponds to TRBD2 (6 bases). Germline CDR1 reads SSHAT; CDR2 reads FNYEAQ (reference sequence). The CDR3 has 14 residues.

This clone was counted between two and nine times. This sequence joins TRBV29-1 and TRBJ1-1, with a possible D match to TRBD1 (6 bases). The germline V and J ends were trimmed by 5 bases and 0 bases, with 13 bases remaining between them. From germline, CDR1 is SQVTM and CDR2 ANQGSEA. This CDR3 spans 14 amino acids. The CDR3 sequence: CSVRTANMNTEAFF. The DNA of the CDR3 is TGCAGCGTTCGGACAGCCAATATGAACACTGAAGCTTTCTTT.

This clone was seen only a few times. This chain links TRBV29-1 with TRBJ1-2; D gene uncertain. In germline, CDR1 is SQVTM, CDR2 ANQGSEA. The V end lost 4 bases, the J end lost 4 bases, and 16 bases lay between the germline ends. There are 14 residues in the CDR3. The CDR3 sequence is CSVGGRSPTYGYTF. In DNA form, the CDR3 reads TGCAGCGTTGGCGGGCGATCACCTACCTATGGCTACACCTTC.

The chain carries TRBV6-5 and TRBJ2-7; 10 positions agree with TRBD1. Germline CDR1 is MNHEY and CDR2 is SVGAGI. The V and J ends lost 6 bases and 6 bases, in that order; junction bases with no gene match: 2. The length of the CDR3 is 12 residues. CDR3 DNA: TGTGCCAGCAGGCGGACAGGGGGCGAGCAGTACTTC. This translates into CASRRTGGEQYF.

This clone has just a few counts. The chain employs TRBV5-1 and TRBJ2-7; 8 positions match TRBD1. The CDR3 loop spans 14 amino acids. Germline trimming cut 7 bases from V and 2 bases from J; bases unmatched to any gene: 8. CDR1 is SGHRS, CDR2 YFSETQ, per germline. For the CDR3, the DNA is TGCGCCAGCGGATACCAGACAGGGGCCTACGAGCAGTACTTC. It yields the protein CASGYQTGAYEQYF.

A few counts support this clone. This chain uses TRBV5-1 with TRBJ2-7, with a possible D match to TRBD1 (6 bases). V lost 2 bases and J lost 6, with 12 bases in between. Looked up from germline, CDR1 is SGHRS and CDR2 is YFSETQ. The CDR3 totals 13 residues. The CDR3 DNA reads TGCGCCAGCAGCTTTGCAGGGGTCCCCGAGCAGTACTTC. This sequence encodes CASSFAGVPEQYF.